This TCR beta chain appears in the sequencing data of a study of blood T cell repertoires in COVID-19. The CDR3 runs to 16 residues. With 6 bases removed from V and 5 bases from J, the gap between germline ends came to 22 bases. Germline assignment: CDR1 ENHRY and CDR2 SYGVKD. Per the authors' pipeline: Amplification with reference gene primers provided the estimates of nucleated cell counts. The assay was immunoSEQ multiplex PCR, and TCRdb's table has in-frame clones only and misses some. V and J calls and clone size are given by that table; D and trimming were obtained from the DNA. The table has about 78,000 clones, about 92% seen once.

The rearrangement links TRBV10-3 to TRBJ2-5; D not certain. Sequenced material: peripheral blood. The clonotype comes from a woman between 45 and 60 years old in a cohort sampled during active COVID-19. CDR3 amino acids: CAISGIGTGNGETQYF. As DNA, the CDR3 is TGTGCCATCAGCGGTATTGGAACGGGTAATGGGGAGACCCAGTACTTC.